This TCR beta chain was documented in a study of siplizumab effects on memory and regulatory T cells. Measured with immunoSEQ multiplex PCR; TCRdb has only the in-frame clones, and not every one. The data hold about 85,000 clones, with approximately 95% observed a single time. Note on this clone: Its antigen is as yet unknown.

V trimming: 3 bases; J trimming: 2 bases; junction bases outside the gene matches: 4. There are 16 residues in the CDR3. The V gene's germline CDR1 is SGDLS and CDR2 YYNGEE. Study observations and caveats: Naive T cells apparently outstripped memory cells in diversity and seemed major alloresponse contributors. In siplizumab conditions, mappable alloreactive CD4+ clones averaged about 63% Treg-derived, against 25% to 30% in controls.

J is TRBJ1-6 and V is TRBV9; 8 nucleotides line up with TRBD1. The sequencing input was CD8+ T cells sorted from blood. The TCR comes from a human donor in good health. The CDR3 region is CASSETGDTYNSPLHF. DNA of the CDR3: TGTGCCAGCAGCGAGACAGGGGACACCTATAATTCACCCCTCCACTTT.